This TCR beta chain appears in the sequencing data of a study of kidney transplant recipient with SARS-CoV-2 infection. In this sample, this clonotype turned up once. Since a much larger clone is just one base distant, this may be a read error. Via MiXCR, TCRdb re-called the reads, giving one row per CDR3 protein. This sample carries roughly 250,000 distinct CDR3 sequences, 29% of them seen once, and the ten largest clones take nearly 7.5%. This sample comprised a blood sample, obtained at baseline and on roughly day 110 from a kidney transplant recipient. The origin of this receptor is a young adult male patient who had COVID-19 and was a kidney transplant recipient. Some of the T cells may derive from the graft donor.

The CDR3 spells CASSLDWGEAQYF. The CDR3 bases are TGTGCCAGCAGCCTCGACTGGGGGGAGGCCCAGTACTTC. The rearrangement joins TRBV7-9 to TRBJ2-5, with a possible D match to TRBD2 (6 bases). The CDR3 consists of 13 residues. Germline V CDR1 and CDR2: SEHNR, FQNEAQ (reference sequence). Trimming took off 5 bases at V and 9 bases at J, with 16 bases between the two ends.